The 19 T cell receptor beta chains below were found in one sample sequenced in a study of blood T cell repertoires in COVID-19. Generated by immunoSEQ multiplex PCR, the TCRdb table keeps only in-frame clones and is missing some. The sample holds approximately 250,000 clones; approximately 86% are singletons and the top ten take roughly 4.9%. Sequencing used peripheral blood. These receptors originate from a woman aged 60-75 years with COVID-19, enrolled during active disease.

The chain carries TRBV7-8 and TRBJ2-1, with D uncertain. The CDR3 consists of 12 residues. The germline V gene has CDR1 SGHVS and CDR2 FQNEAQ. Between the trimmed V and J ends, which lost 5 bases and 15 bases, there was a span of 17 bases. The CDR3 nucleotides are TGTGCCAGCAGCCCCCCTGTGAGCTTTCCGTTCTTC. Protein product: CASSPPVSFPFF. Based on the CDR3 plus reference TRBV7-8 and TRBJ2-1, the full variable domain is GAGVSQSPRYKVAKRGQDVALRCDPISGHVSLFWYQQALGQGPEFLTYFQNEAQLDKSGLPSDRFFAERPEGSVSTLKIQRTQQEDSAVYLCASSPPVSFPFFGPGTRLTVL.

The gene calls are TRBV4-3 and TRBJ2-5; the match to TRBD2 covers 9 bases. V trimming: 2 bases; J trimming: 1 base; junction bases outside the gene matches: 8. This CDR3 is built from 17 residues. Germline assignment: CDR1 LGHNA and CDR2 YSLEER. The CDR3, as DNA: TGCGCCAGCAGCCAATCCGGAGGCGGGAGGGCCCAAGAGACCCAGTACTTC. Its protein product is CASSQSGGGRAQETQYF.

The chain has TRBV6-2 or TRBV6-3 and TRBJ1-3, with D possibly being TRBD1 (5 bases). Trimming took off 6 bases at V and 0 bases at J, with 12 bases between the two ends. In germline, CDR1 is MNHEY, CDR2 SVGEGT. CDR3 size: 15 residues. CDR3 loop: CASSPTGVSGNTIYF. In DNA form, the CDR3 reads TGTGCCAGCAGCCCCACAGGCGTCTCTGGAAACACCATATATTTT.

The chain links TRBV12-3 or TRBV12-4 to TRBJ1-2, with D tentatively TRBD1 (6 bases). The ends were cut back, 5 bases at V and 4 bases at J, with 11 bases in the middle. The CDR3 extends over 13 amino acids. CDR3 loop: CASSPQDSYGYTF. The CDR3, as DNA: TGTGCCAGCAGTCCCCAGGACAGCTATGGCTACACCTTC.

The chain carries TRBV7-2 and TRBJ2-2; D possibly corresponds to TRBD1 (5 bases). The CDR3 has 16 residues. CDR1 SGHTA and CDR2 FQGNSA come from the germline V gene. Deletions cut 1 base from V and 1 base from J, with 10 bases between. The CDR3 spells CASSLVAGMNTGELFF. CDR3 sequence (DNA): TGTGCCAGCAGCTTAGTGGCAGGGATGAACACCGGGGAGCTGTTTTTT.

The count of this clone is one. This rearrangement joins TRBV27 to TRBJ1-1; D is undetermined. CDR1 and CDR2 (germline): MNHEY, SMNVEV (reference sequence). The CDR3 spans 13 residues. V lost 5 bases to trimming and J lost 2 bases, with 9 bases between them. This chain's CDR3 is CASSRNRNTEAFF. The CDR3 coding sequence is TGTGCCAGCAGTCGAAACAGAAACACTGAAGCTTTCTTT.

V gene TRBV27 combines with J gene TRBJ2-2; 8 nucleotides agree with TRBD2. J lost 4 bases, V lost 2 bases, and 9 bases had no gene match. The CDR3 is 17 amino acids. CDR1 and CDR2 (germline): MNHEY, SMNVEV (reference sequence). CDR3 DNA: TGTGCCAGCAGTTTAGGGGTGACTAGCGCATTCACCGGGGAGCTGTTTTTT. Its protein product is CASSLGVTSAFTGELFF.

This chain links TRBV5-4 with TRBJ2-1; TRBD2 is a possible D gene (6 bases). V was shortened by 0 bases and J by 7 bases, with 8 bases between the two germline ends. The CDR3 covers 13 residues. Germline CDR1 and CDR2: SGHNT and YYREEE (reference sequence). DNA of the CDR3: TGTGCCAGCAGCTTGGGCGCGGGGAATGAGCAGTTCTTC. Protein product: CASSLGAGNEQFF.

V is TRBV15 and J is TRBJ1-2; TRBD1 matches 8 bases. This CDR3 is built from 17 residues. With V trimmed by 0 bases and J by 0 bases, 6 bases remained unmatched. Germline CDR1 reads LNHNV; CDR2 reads YYDKDF (reference sequence). This CDR3 is CATSRDSRTGSNYGYTF. CDR3 sequence (DNA): TGTGCCACCAGCAGAGATTCCCGGACAGGGTCTAACTATGGCTACACCTTC.

The chain carries TRBV5-5 and TRBJ2-7; 8 bases match TRBD1. The germline gives CDR1 SGHKS, CDR2 YYEKEE (reference sequence). The CDR3 is 15 residues long. V lost 2 bases and J lost 4; bases outside the gene matches: 8. As DNA, the CDR3 is TGTGCCAGCAGCTTAGGCGCAGGGGGCGGGTACGAGCAGTACTTC. Residues: CASSLGAGGGYEQYF.

This chain links TRBV28 with TRBJ2-4, with 16 bases fitting TRBD2. The CDR3 is made up of 18 amino acids. Germline lookup yields CDR1 MDHEN and CDR2 SYDVKM. The V and J ends lost 6 bases and 1 base, in that order; junction bases with no gene match: 6. CDR3 loop: CASRSPGLAGGAKNIQYF. The DNA for the CDR3 is TGTGCCAGCAGGTCCCCGGGACTAGCGGGAGGGGCCAAAAACATTCAGTACTTC.

The chain has TRBV19 and TRBJ2-1, with TRBD2 matching 10 bases. From germline, CDR1 is LNHDA and CDR2 SQIVND (reference sequence). The CDR3 is made up of 15 amino acids. Trimming cost V 0 bases and J 6 bases; bases outside gene matches: 2. CDR3 loop: CASSIESGRANEQFF. The DNA for the CDR3 is TGTGCCAGTAGTATAGAAAGCGGGAGGGCCAATGAGCAGTTCTTC.

The chain is built from TRBV30 and TRBJ1-5; 7 bases are a match to TRBD1. The germline gives CDR1 GTSNPN, CDR2 SVGIG (reference sequence). V was pared by 2 bases and J by 5 bases, with 3 bases of the junction left unmatched. This CDR3 has 13 amino acids. CDR3 residues: CAWSQGVHQPQHF. CDR3 sequence (DNA): TGTGCCTGGAGTCAGGGGGTACATCAGCCCCAGCATTTT.

This clone was recorded only once. This chain connects TRBV19 to TRBJ2-1; 14 positions agree with TRBD2. The CDR3 is 16 residues long. The junction had 10 bases not matched to a gene; V was cut back by 6 bases and J by 9 bases. Per germline, CDR1 LNHDA and CDR2 SQIVND (reference sequence). The DNA of the CDR3 is TGTGCCAGTAGCCAACCGGGACTAGCGGGAGAAGGTGAGCAGTTCTTC. Encoded protein: CASSQPGLAGEGEQFF. The full variable domain, in which reference TRBV19 and TRBJ2-1 provide the parts outside the CDR3, is DGGITQSPKYLFRKEGQNVTLSCEQNLNHDAMYWYRQDPGQGLRLIYYSQIVNDFQKGDIAEGYSVSREKKESFPLTVTSAQKNPTAFYLCASSQPGLAGEGEQFFGPGTRLTVL.

CDR3 residues: CASSGHYSNQPQHF. The CDR3 DNA reads TGTGCCAGCTCGGGACATTATAGCAATCAGCCCCAGCATTTT. This chain joins TRBV2 and TRBJ1-5, with a weak D call TRBD1 (6 bases). Germline V lookup: CDR1 SNHLY, CDR2 FYNNEI. The V end was cut by 8 bases, the J end by 0 bases, with 11 bases between. The CDR3 consists of 14 residues.

V is TRBV3-1 (or the pseudogene TRBV3-2) and J is TRBJ1-1; 7 positions agree with TRBD1. The CDR3 contains 14 residues. V lost 4 bases, J lost 7 bases, and 9 bases stayed unmatched. Per the germline V gene, CDR1 is LGHDT and CDR2 is YNNKEL (reference sequence). CDR3 loop: CASSLIDRANEAFF. The CDR3 DNA is TGTGCCAGCAGCCTTATTGACAGGGCCAATGAAGCTTTCTTT.

The CDR3 DNA reads as TGCAGTGCTAGTAGGCAGGGGGCTGGTGGCTACACCTTC. This translates into CSASRQGAGGYTF. The chain is built from TRBV20-1 and TRBJ1-2; TRBD1 agrees at 8 bases. Germline V gene sequence: CDR1 DFQATT, CDR2 SNEGSKA (reference sequence). The CDR3 has 13 amino acids. The V segment lost 3 bases and the J segment 7 bases; nucleotides outside the gene matches: 7.

The chain carries TRBV9 and TRBJ1-3; D remains unclear. Germline CDR1 and CDR2: SGDLS and YYNGEE. V was clipped by 0 bases and J by 0 bases, with 7 bases between them. CDR3 length: 15 residues. CDR3: CASSVGGPSGNTIYF. The CDR3 bases are TGTGCCAGCAGCGTAGGAGGGCCCTCTGGAAACACCATATATTTT. The full variable domain, in which reference TRBV9 and TRBJ1-3 provide the parts outside the CDR3, is DSGVTQTPKHLITATGQRVTLRCSPRSGDLSVYWYQQSLDQGLQFLIQYYNGEERAKGNILERFSAQQFPDLHSELNLSSLELGDSALYFCASSVGGPSGNTIYFGEGSWLTVV.

This chain links TRBV5-1 with TRBJ1-4; TRBD1 matches at 7 bases. The CDR3 spans 15 residues. Trimming cost V 2 bases and J 4 bases; bases outside gene matches: 5. CDR1 and CDR2 (germline): SGHRS, YFSETQ. CDR3 protein: CASSLTGAINEKLFF. In DNA, the CDR3 is TGCGCCAGCAGCTTAACAGGGGCCATTAATGAAAAACTGTTTTTT.